This note documents a single TCR beta chain sequence. Its specificity is unknown. This record belongs to a study of CD8 T cells in Susac syndrome. Sequencing targeted TCR beta in T cells from blood (CD8+ and CD4+). TEMRA cells underwent FACS enrichment and CD8+ and CD4+ T cells underwent negative isolation. cDNA came from about 0.5 to 1 ug RNA primed by random hexamers. Amplification of TCR beta CDR3 was carried out by immunoSEQ multiplex PCR, which covered 54 Vbeta and 13 Jbeta segments. MiXCR, run by TCRdb on the immunoSEQ multiplex PCR reads, gives a single entry per CDR3 protein. There are around 69,000 distinct CDR3 sequences in the sample; approximately 93% occur only once, and around 0.45% lies in the top ten. Whole-study results and caveats: Clonal expansion of CD8+ cells in Susac peaked in TEMRA cells (and in active patients).

Specimen: CD8+ T cells from PBMCs. The sequence was obtained from a human donor with Susac syndrome.

The DNA of the CDR3 is TGTGCCAGCAGCGTAGCCAAGGGGGACACTGAAGCTTTCTTT. This sequence encodes CASSVAKGDTEAFF. The V and J genes are TRBV9 and TRBJ1-1; D may be TRBD1 (6 bases). In germline, CDR1 is SGDLS, CDR2 YYNGEE. There are 14 residues in the CDR3. The V end was cut by 0 bases, the J end by 3 bases, with 9 bases between.